This T cell receptor (beta chain) appears in the sequencing data of a study of T cells in Graves' hyperthyroidism and ophthalmopathy. The overall study: The initial diagnosis was the point when peripheral blood was collected, ahead of any treatment.

What was amplified from RNA transcripts were TCR beta CDR3 regions. TCR CDR3 regions were first amplified by RT-PCR with HTBI primers. TCRdb used MiXCR to reprocess the multiplex PCR reads, holding one entry per CDR3 protein. The sample shows about 610,000 distinct CDR3 sequences, more than 15% of them seen only once. Ophthalmopathy cases met thresholds of Clinical Activity Score at least 3, NOSPECS grade at least 4 and duration under 3 months. PBMCs were sourced from roughly 9.3 ml fresh peripheral blood. Study results and caveats: A 13 V-J model separated ophthalmopathy from stable hyperthyroidism.

On this clonotype: What it binds is unknown.

The CDR3 totals 16 residues. Trimming took 6 bases from V and 0 from J, leaving 15 bases between them. This clonotype was obtained from a woman aged 40-49 years with Graves' ophthalmopathy. This chain links TRBV12-3 or TRBV12-4 with TRBJ1-3; D perhaps matches TRBD1 (5 bases). The material sequenced was blood. The CDR3, as DNA: TGTGCCAGCAGCGTTTCCAGGGTCCACTCTGGAAACACCATATATTTT. Translated, it gives CASSVSRVHSGNTIYF.